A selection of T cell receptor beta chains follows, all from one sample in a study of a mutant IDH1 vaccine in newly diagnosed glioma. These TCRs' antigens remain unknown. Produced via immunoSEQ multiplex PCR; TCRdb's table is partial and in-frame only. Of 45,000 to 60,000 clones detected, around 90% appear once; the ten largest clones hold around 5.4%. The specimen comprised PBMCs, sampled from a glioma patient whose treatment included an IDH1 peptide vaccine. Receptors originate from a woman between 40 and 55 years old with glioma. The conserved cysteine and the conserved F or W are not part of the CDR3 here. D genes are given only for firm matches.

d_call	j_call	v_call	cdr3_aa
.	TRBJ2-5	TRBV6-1	ASSDRGETQY
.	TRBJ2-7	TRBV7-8	ASSPRSEQY
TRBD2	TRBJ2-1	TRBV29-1	SVVASGNNEQF
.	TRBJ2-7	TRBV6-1	ASTRGAGNYEQY
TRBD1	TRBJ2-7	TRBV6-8	ASSSGQRTYEQY
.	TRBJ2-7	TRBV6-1	ASSELVQY
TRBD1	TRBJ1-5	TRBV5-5	ASSYRAGQGGNQPQH
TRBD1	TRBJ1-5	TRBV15	ATSQGLQTGNSNQPQH
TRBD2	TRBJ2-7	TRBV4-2	ASSLDSGGAYEQY
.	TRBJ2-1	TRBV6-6	ARTKSWNEQF
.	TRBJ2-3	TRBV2	ASSDLARTDTQY
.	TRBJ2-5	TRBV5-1	ASSLGGRGVRETQY
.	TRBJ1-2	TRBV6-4	ASKPDSAVEGGYT
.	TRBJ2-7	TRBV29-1	SVLSGTSYEQY
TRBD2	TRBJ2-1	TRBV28	ASKKTSGRTEQF
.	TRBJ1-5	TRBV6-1	ASRGYSNQPQH
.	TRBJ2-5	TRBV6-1	ASSEQGPQY
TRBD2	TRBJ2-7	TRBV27	ASSQAAGVGYEQY
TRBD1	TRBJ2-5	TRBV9	ASSVEAWGTASQETQY
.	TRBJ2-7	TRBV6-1	ASKGQSTTYEQY
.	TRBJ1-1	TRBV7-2	ASSLGGLSEAF
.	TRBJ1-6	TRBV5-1	ASSLVGGTLH
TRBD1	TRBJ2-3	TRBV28	ASSLDRGQDTQY
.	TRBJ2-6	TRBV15	ATSRGRSSGANVLT
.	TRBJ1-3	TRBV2	ASSEVVTSGNTIY
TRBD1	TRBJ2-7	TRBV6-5	ASSYRTGVYEQY
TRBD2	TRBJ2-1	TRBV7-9	ASSLTAGGPRHEQF
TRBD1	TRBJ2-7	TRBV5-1	ASSLAIGTGGSYEQY
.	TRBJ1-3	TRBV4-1	ASSLGSSGNTIY
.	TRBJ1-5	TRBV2	ASSEGQYSNQPQH
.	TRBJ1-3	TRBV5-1	ASSGGVSGNTIY
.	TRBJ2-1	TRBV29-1	SVLSPLGGEQF
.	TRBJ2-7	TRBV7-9	ASSLKQDGFPYEQY
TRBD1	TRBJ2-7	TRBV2	ASRAPDRGYYEQY
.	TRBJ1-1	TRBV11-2	ASSLGVTEAF
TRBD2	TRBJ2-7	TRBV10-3	ATRTSGSDNEQY
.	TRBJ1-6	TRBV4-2	ASSQQMGQISPLH
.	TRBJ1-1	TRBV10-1	ATSVGVNTEAF
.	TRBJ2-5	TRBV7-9	ASSSDYTGETQY
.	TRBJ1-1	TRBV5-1	ASSATTTGFTEAF
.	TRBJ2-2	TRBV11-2	ASSLRQLATGELF
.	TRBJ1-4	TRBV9	ASSVGPSKGNEKLF
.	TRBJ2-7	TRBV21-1	ASSTTHRFHEQY